The subject of this entry is one TCR beta chain. Its specificity is not known. The source of the sample is a study of siplizumab effects on memory and regulatory T cells. Study conclusions and caveats: Memory cells seemed less diverse than naive T cells, which seemed major alloresponse contributors.

This CDR3 has 14 residues. Germline assignment: CDR1 MRHNA and CDR2 SNTAGT. J lost 4 bases, V lost 6 bases, and 5 bases had no gene match. TCR templates, 75,000 to 100,000 per sample, were assayed. This table comes from immunoSEQ multiplex PCR, and its TCRdb copy is limited to in-frame clones, with some not included. This repertoire shows several thousand clones, around 58% found once; its top ten account for over 12%. The clonotype originates from a human donor in good health. Sequencing was done on a sample of effector memory CD8+ T cells sorted from blood. Sample subset: unstimulated CD8+ effector memory T cells. The V and J genes are TRBV6-4 and TRBJ2-3; 9 positions match TRBD1. The CDR3 DNA sequence: TGTGCCAGCAGATCACAGGGGGCCCCAGATACGCAGTATTTT. Encoded protein: CASRSQGAPDTQYF.